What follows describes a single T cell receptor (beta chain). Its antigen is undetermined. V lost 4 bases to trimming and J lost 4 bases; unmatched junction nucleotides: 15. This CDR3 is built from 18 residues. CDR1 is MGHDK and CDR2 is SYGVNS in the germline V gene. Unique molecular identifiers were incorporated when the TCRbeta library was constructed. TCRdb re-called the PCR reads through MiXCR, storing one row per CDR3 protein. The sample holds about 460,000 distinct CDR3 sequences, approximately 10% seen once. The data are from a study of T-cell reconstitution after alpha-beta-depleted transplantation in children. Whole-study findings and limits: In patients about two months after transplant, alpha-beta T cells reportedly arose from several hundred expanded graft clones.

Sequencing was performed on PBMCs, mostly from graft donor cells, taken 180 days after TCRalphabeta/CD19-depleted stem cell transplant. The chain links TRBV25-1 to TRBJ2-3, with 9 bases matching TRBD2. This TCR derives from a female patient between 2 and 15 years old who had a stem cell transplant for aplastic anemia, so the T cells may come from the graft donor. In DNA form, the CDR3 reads TGTGCCAGCAGTGGCGGAGTAGCGGGAGAATTAATGGCAGATACGCAGTATTTT. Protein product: CASSGGVAGELMADTQYF. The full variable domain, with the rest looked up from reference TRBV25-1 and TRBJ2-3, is EADIYQTPRYLVIGTGKKITLECSQTMGHDKMYWYQQDPGMELHLIHYSYGVNSTEKGDLSSESTVSRIRTEHFPLTLESARPSHTSQYLCASSGGVAGELMADTQYFGPGTRLTVL.